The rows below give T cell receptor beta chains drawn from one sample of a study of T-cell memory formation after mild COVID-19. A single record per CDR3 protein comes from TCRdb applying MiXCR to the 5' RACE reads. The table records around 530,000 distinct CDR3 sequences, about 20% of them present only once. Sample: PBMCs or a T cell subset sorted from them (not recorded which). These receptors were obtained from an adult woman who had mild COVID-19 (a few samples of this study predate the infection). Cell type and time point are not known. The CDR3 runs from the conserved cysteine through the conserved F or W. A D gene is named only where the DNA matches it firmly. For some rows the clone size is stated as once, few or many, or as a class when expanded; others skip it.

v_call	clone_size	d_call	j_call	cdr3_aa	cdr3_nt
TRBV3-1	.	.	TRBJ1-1	CASSQDVGEAFF	TGTGCCAGCAGCCAAGATGTCGGTGAAGCTTTCTTT
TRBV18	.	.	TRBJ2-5	CASSPGYSRETQYF	TGTGCCAGCTCACCTGGTTATTCTCGGGAGACCCAGTACTTC
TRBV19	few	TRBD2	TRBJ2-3	CASSIRLAGDTQYF	TGTGCCAGTAGTATTAGACTAGCGGGAGATACGCAGTATTTT
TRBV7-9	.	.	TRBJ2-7	CASSLTILGQGATYEQYF	TGTGCCAGCAGCTTAACCATCCTCGGGCAGGGCGCGACCTACGAGCAGTACTTC
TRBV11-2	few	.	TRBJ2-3	CASRPIGARGDGTQYF	TGTGCCAGCAGGCCCATCGGTGCTAGAGGAGACGGCACGCAGTATTTT
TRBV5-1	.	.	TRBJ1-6	CASSWGLDSPLHF	TGCGCCAGCAGCTGGGGCCTAGATTCACCCCTCCACTTT
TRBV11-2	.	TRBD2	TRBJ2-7	CASSSGTSGTEQYF	TGTGCCAGCAGCTCCGGGACTAGCGGGACCGAGCAGTACTTC
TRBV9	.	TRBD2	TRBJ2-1	CASSPYETGGRRTYNEQFF	TGTGCCAGCAGCCCATACGAAACGGGGGGGCGGCGAACCTACAATGAGCAGTTCTTC
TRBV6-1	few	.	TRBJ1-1	CAAGDWTEAFF	TGTGCCGCCGGGGACTGGACTGAAGCTTTCTTT
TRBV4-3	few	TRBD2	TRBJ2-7	CASSQGGLAGVYEQYF	TGCGCCAGCAGCCAAGGGGGCCTAGCGGGAGTCTACGAGCAGTACTTC
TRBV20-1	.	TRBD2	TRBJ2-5	CSARGAAGGPPETQYF	TGCAGTGCTAGAGGGGCGGCGGGAGGGCCCCCAGAGACCCAGTACTTC
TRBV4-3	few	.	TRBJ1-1	CASSQDWALAPNTEAFF	TGCGCCAGCAGCCAAGACTGGGCATTGGCCCCGAACACTGAAGCTTTCTTT
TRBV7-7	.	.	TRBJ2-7	CASSTGLYYEQYF	TGTGCCAGCAGCACAGGATTATACTACGAGCAGTACTTC
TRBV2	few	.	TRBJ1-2	CASSPMVRTADGYTF	TGTGCCAGCAGTCCAATGGTTAGGACAGCCGACGGCTACACCTTC
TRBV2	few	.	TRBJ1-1	CASTITWTDLGTEAFF	TGTGCCAGCACCATCACCTGGACAGACCTAGGCACTGAAGCTTTCTTT
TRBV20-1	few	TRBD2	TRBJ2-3	CSALSGRLRTDTQYF	TGCAGTGCTTTAAGCGGGAGACTTAGGACAGATACGCAGTATTTT
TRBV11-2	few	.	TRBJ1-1	CASTHMDTEAFF	TGTGCCAGCACCCATATGGACACTGAAGCTTTCTTT
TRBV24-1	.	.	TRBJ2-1	CATSEGIVDQFF	TGTGCCACCAGTGAGGGCATTGTTGATCAGTTCTTC
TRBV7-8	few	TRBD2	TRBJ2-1	CASNEREGRSYNEQFF	TGTGCCAGCAACGAGCGGGAGGGCCGCTCCTACAATGAGCAGTTCTTC
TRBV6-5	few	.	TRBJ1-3	CASSYYAGPVIGNTIYF	TGTGCCAGCAGTTATTACGCGGGACCGGTCATCGGAAACACCATATATTTT
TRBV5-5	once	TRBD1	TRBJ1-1	CASSNGTALNTEAFF	TGTGCCAGCAGCAACGGGACAGCGCTGAACACTGAAGCTTTCTTT
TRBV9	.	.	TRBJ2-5	CASSADAVATQYF	TGTGCCAGCAGCGCGGACGCAGTAGCGACCCAGTACTTC
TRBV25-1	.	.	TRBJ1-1	CASREVGQPEAFF	TGTGCCAGCAGGGAAGTCGGACAGCCTGAAGCTTTCTTT